The 26 T cell receptor beta chains listed next were all sequenced from one sample in a study of OX40 agonist ivuxolimab in advanced cancers. The library was built by means of the immunoSEQ multiplex PCR assay. TCRdb limited this immuneACCESS table to in-frame rearrangements with V and J called. A share of clones is missing; checked studies link under half to unresolved V genes, and the rest is unexplained. The sample table contains 70,000 to 95,000 clones; only one count was recorded for 86% of them. Approximately 7% of the sample belongs to the ten largest clones. The starting material was CD4+ or CD8+ T cells sorted from blood, obtained in a trial of the OX40 agonist ivuxolimab. Source of these receptors: an adult with an advanced solid tumor such as melanoma, head and neck, liver or kidney cancer.

CDR3 bases: TGTGCCAGCAGTGAAGTAAATGAAAAACTGTTTTTT. This sequence encodes CASSEVNEKLFF. This chain uses TRBV2 with TRBJ1-4; no clear D gene. Trimming removed 1 base from V and 5 bases from J, with 2 bases in between. CDR3 size: 12 residues. CDR1 is SNHLY and CDR2 is FYNNEI in the germline V gene.

The V and J genes are TRBV30 and TRBJ1-5, with TRBD1 matching 7 bases. The CDR3 covers 15 residues. Losses at the gene ends were 1 base for V and 6 bases for J; bases not matched to a gene: 9. CDR1 is GTSNPN, CDR2 SVGIG, per germline (reference sequence). CDR3 sequence (DNA): TGTGCCTGGAGTGGCGCGAAAGGGGGCGGTCAGCCCCAGCATTTT. The encoded protein is CAWSGAKGGGQPQHF.

This chain connects TRBV10-3 to TRBJ1-3; no reliable D call. The CDR3 is made up of 14 amino acids. CDR1 is ENHRY, CDR2 SYGVKD, per germline. V gave up 7 bases and J gave up 0 bases, with 10 bases separating them. The CDR3 nucleotides are TGTGCCATCATGACTGATAGCTCTGGAAACACCATATATTTT. Its protein product is CAIMTDSSGNTIYF.

The chain recombines TRBV28 with TRBJ2-3; possibly TRBD1 or TRBD2 for D (5 bases each). Trimming removed 6 bases from V and 0 bases from J, with 10 bases in between. Germline V lookup: CDR1 MDHEN, CDR2 SYDVKM. The CDR3 covers 14 residues. CDR3 nucleotide sequence: TGTGCCAGCAGGGGGACGGTTAGCACAGATACGCAGTATTTT. Its protein is CASRGTVSTDTQYF. The full variable domain, its missing parts supplied by reference TRBV28 and TRBJ2-3, is DVKVTQSSRYLVKRTGEKVFLECVQDMDHENMFWYRQDPGLGLRLIYFSYDVKMKEKGDIPEGYSVSREKKERFSLILESASTNQTSMYLCASRGTVSTDTQYFGPGTRLTVL.

The chain joins TRBV7-6 to TRBJ1-2, with TRBD1 identical over 10 bases. Germline V gene sequence: CDR1 SGHVS, CDR2 FNYEAQ. This CDR3 is 15 amino acids long. V lost 2 bases to trimming and J lost 5 bases; unmatched junction nucleotides: 5. The CDR3 DNA follows: TGTGCCAGCAGCTTATCCGGGACAGGGGAATATGGCTACACCTTC. It is translated as CASSLSGTGEYGYTF.

This chain connects TRBV2 to TRBJ2-5, with TRBD1 identical over 8 bases. Per the germline V gene, CDR1 is SNHLY and CDR2 is FYNNEI. The J segment lost 4 bases and the V segment lost 1 base, leaving 5 bases of the junction unmatched. The CDR3 consists of 15 residues. CDR3 DNA sequence: TGTGCCAGCAGTGAAGGGACAGGGATCGGAGAGACCCAGTACTTC. Its translation is CASSEGTGIGETQYF.

In nucleotides, the CDR3 is TGTGCCAGCAGCTTACTGGCCCAAGAGACCCAGTACTTC. This sequence encodes CASSLLAQETQYF. The V and J genes are TRBV7-6 and TRBJ2-5; D gene unclear. Trimming pared 2 bases from V and 1 base from J, leaving 5 bases between. Germline lookup yields CDR1 SGHVS and CDR2 FNYEAQ. The CDR3 is 13 amino acids.

The chain employs TRBV6-6 and TRBJ1-6, with TRBD1 matching 9 bases. V shed 5 bases, J shed 9 bases, and the junction held 2 bases outside the gene matches. The CDR3 loop spans 13 amino acids. Germline loops: CDR1 MNHNY, CDR2 SVGAGI (reference sequence). This CDR3 is CASSTGGISPLHF. The DNA of the CDR3 is TGTGCCAGCAGTACAGGGGGCATTTCACCCCTCCACTTT.

This clone was observed a handful of times. In DNA, the CDR3 is TGTGCCAGCAGTTCCCGGACTAGCGGGATGACGGATGAGCAGTTCTTC. Translation: CASSSRTSGMTDEQFF. The rearrangement joins TRBV6-5 to TRBJ2-1; 12 nucleotides match TRBD2. The length of the CDR3 is 16 residues. V gave up 4 bases and J gave up 8 bases; unmatched junction bases: 9. Germline CDR1 MNHEY, CDR2 SVGAGI.

The table lists this clone with a count of one. This chain joins TRBV7-2 and TRBJ2-2; D is uncertain. The CDR3 consists of 14 residues. The V gene lost 3 bases and the J gene lost 7 bases, with 12 bases spanning the gap. CDR1 and CDR2 (germline): SGHTA, FQGNSA. CDR3 in amino acids: CASSLSQGVGELFF. In DNA form, the CDR3 reads TGTGCCAGCAGCTTGTCACAAGGTGTCGGGGAGCTGTTTTTT.

The CDR3: CASSSFDARRDKGYTF. The CDR3 nucleotides are TGTGCCAGCAGCTCCTTCGACGCGCGCCGGGATAAGGGCTACACCTTC. The rearrangement joins TRBV28 to TRBJ1-2; D gene uncertain. The CDR3 length is 16 residues. The germline V and J ends were trimmed by 6 bases and 8 bases, with 25 bases remaining between them. CDR1 is MDHEN, CDR2 SYDVKM, per germline.

The gene calls are TRBV11-1 and TRBJ1-1, with a possible D match to TRBD1 (6 bases). The V gene lost 1 base and the J gene lost 4 bases, with 10 bases spanning the gap. In germline, CDR1 is SGHAT, CDR2 FQDESV (reference sequence). This CDR3 has 14 amino acids. CDR3 protein: CASSLVQGSTEAFF. CDR3 DNA sequence: TGTGCCAGCAGCTTAGTACAGGGCTCCACTGAAGCTTTCTTT. The variable domain in full, with the rest retrieved from reference TRBV11-1 and TRBJ1-1, is EAEVAQSPRYKITEKSQAVAFWCDPISGHATLYWYRQILGQGPELLVQFQDESVVDDSQLPKDRFSAERLKGVDSTLKIQPAELGDSAMYLCASSLVQGSTEAFFGQGTRLTVV.

This sequence joins TRBV19 and TRBJ2-4; D is unresolved. The V gene's germline CDR1 is LNHDA and CDR2 SQIVND (reference sequence). Trimming removed 3 bases from V and 8 bases from J, with 11 bases in between. This CDR3 comprises 13 residues. DNA of the CDR3: TGTGCCAGTAGTATGAGTCGGTCGGACATTCAGTACTTC. Protein product: CASSMSRSDIQYF.

In its sample, this clone was seen a few times. The chain combines TRBV6-1 with TRBJ1-5, with D unclear. Trimming left V 6 bases short and J 1 base short, with 10 bases between. This CDR3 is built from 14 residues. Germline loops: CDR1 MNHNS, CDR2 SASEGT. CDR3 in DNA: TGTGCCAGCAGGGTAAGAGGGAGCAATCAGCCCCAGCATTTT. Protein sequence: CASRVRGSNQPQHF.

The chain has TRBV5-1 and TRBJ2-3; D not resolved. Trimming shortened V by 4 bases and J by 0 bases, and 3 bases separated the two germline ends. Germline V lookup: CDR1 SGHRS, CDR2 YFSETQ. This CDR3 has 12 amino acids. CDR3 sequence: CASSLSTDTQYF. CDR3 coding DNA: TGCGCCAGCAGCCTTAGCACAGATACGCAGTATTTT. Full variable domain (outside the CDR3, taken from reference TRBV5-1 and TRBJ2-3): KAGVTQTPRYLIKTRGQQVTLSCSPISGHRSVSWYQQTPGQGLQFLFEYFSETQRNKGNFPGRFSGRQFSNSRSEMNVSTLELGDSALYLCASSLSTDTQYFGPGTRLTVL.

The table lists this clone with a few counts. The CDR3 DNA reads TGTGCCAGCAGCTTAGGAGGGGCGCCACCCCTCCACTTT. This encodes CASSLGGAPPLHF. The chain has TRBV11-2 and TRBJ1-6; the D gene is possibly TRBD1 (5 bases). Germline CDR1 reads SGHAT; CDR2 reads FQNNGV. The CDR3 is made up of 13 amino acids. V lost 1 base to trimming and J lost 11 bases, with 9 bases between them.

V gene TRBV9 combines with J gene TRBJ2-1; D may be TRBD2 (5 bases). This CDR3 contains 14 residues. The V end lost 0 bases, the J end lost 6 bases, and 10 bases lay between the germline ends. Germline V gene sequence: CDR1 SGDLS, CDR2 YYNGEE. The CDR3 loop is CASSVAGSANEQFF. In nucleotides, the CDR3 is TGTGCCAGCAGCGTAGCTGGTAGCGCCAATGAGCAGTTCTTC.

Comment on this clone: One end of the junction varies from germline; a read error may be responsible. The same CDR3 is also encoded by other DNA sequences in this sample. The J gene is TRBJ2-5, the V gene TRBV19; 11 nucleotides align to TRBD2. Germline V CDR1 and CDR2: LNHDA, SQIVND (reference sequence). CDR3 size: 16 residues. CDR3 bases: TGTGCCAGTGGCAGTGGCGCTAGCGGGAGGAGAGAGACTCAGTACTTC. Its translation: CASGSGASGRRETQYF.

This chain links TRBV29-1 with TRBJ1-1, with 7 bases identical to TRBD1. V shed 8 bases, J shed 3 bases, and the junction held 12 bases outside the gene matches. The CDR3 extends over 14 amino acids. Germline V gives CDR1 SQVTM, CDR2 ANQGSEA. The CDR3 DNA sequence: TGCAGCTCGCAGAAATCCGGACAGGACACTGAAGCTTTCTTT. This translates into CSSQKSGQDTEAFF. Combining the CDR3 with reference TRBV29-1 and TRBJ1-1 gives the whole variable domain SAVISQKPSRDICQRGTSLTIQCQVDSQVTMMFWYRQQPGQSLTLIATANQGSEATYESGFVIDKFPISRPNLTFSTLTVSNMSPEDSSIYLCSSQKSGQDTEAFFGQGTRLTVV.

The chain employs TRBV7-8 and TRBJ2-7; D is uncertain. Trimming removed 5 bases at V and 5 bases at J, with 13 bases between. The CDR3 has 13 amino acids. Per the germline V gene, CDR1 is SGHVS and CDR2 is FQNEAQ. The CDR3 protein is CASSGPVSDEQYF. In DNA, the CDR3 is TGTGCCAGCAGCGGACCAGTCTCAGACGAGCAGTACTTC.

J is TRBJ2-1 and V is TRBV6-5; TRBD1 might be the D (5 bases). Germline V gives CDR1 MNHEY, CDR2 SVGAGI. The CDR3 runs 15 residues. Trimming shortened V by 2 bases and J by 7 bases, and 15 bases separated the two germline ends. DNA for the CDR3: TGTGCCAGCAGTTACAGCCAGGGTCTGAGTAATGAGCAGTTCTTC. Its translation: CASSYSQGLSNEQFF.

On this clone itself: One end of the junction is discordant with germline, which a read error may explain. This sequence joins TRBV7-9 and TRBJ1-5; D is unclear. Germline V gives CDR1 SEHNR, CDR2 FQNEAQ (reference sequence). This CDR3 is 13 amino acids long. In DNA form, the CDR3 reads TGTGCCAGCAGTATAACGGGCAACCAGCCCCAGCATTTT. Its protein is CASSITGNQPQHF.

This clone turned up a few times. The V call is TRBV5-1, the J call TRBJ2-5; TRBD1 matches 10 bases. Trimming at V came to 4 bases and at J to 2 bases, leaving 8 bases not matched to a gene. Germline V lookup: CDR1 SGHRS, CDR2 YFSETQ. The length of the CDR3 is 16 residues. CDR3 nucleotide sequence: TGCGCCAGCAGCGTGGACAGGGGGAAGGGACAAGAGACCCAGTACTTC. Its protein is CASSVDRGKGQETQYF.

This chain links TRBV6-5 with TRBJ2-7; 10 nucleotides match TRBD1. This CDR3 has 14 amino acids. Germline CDR1 MNHEY, CDR2 SVGAGI. V trimming: 4 bases; J trimming: 4 bases; junction bases outside the gene matches: 4. The CDR3 bases are TGTGCCAGCAGTTCCGGGACAGGGGATTACGAGCAGTACTTC. Translating gives CASSSGTGDYEQYF.

The chain combines TRBV7-2 with TRBJ1-1; weak D call: TRBD1 (6 bases). V was trimmed by 3 bases and J by 3 bases, leaving 17 bases between them. Looked up from germline, CDR1 is SGHTA and CDR2 is FQGNSA. This CDR3 contains 16 residues. Here the CDR3 reads CASSFRQGYGDTEAFF. The CDR3 DNA is TGTGCCAGCAGCTTCAGGCAGGGGTACGGGGACACTGAAGCTTTCTTT. Complete variable domain (other parts from reference TRBV7-2 and TRBJ1-1): GAGVSQSPSNKVTEKGKDVELRCDPISGHTALYWYRQSLGQGLEFLIYFQGNSAPDKSGLPSDRFSAERTGGSVSTLTIQRTQQEDSAVYLCASSFRQGYGDTEAFFGQGTRLTVV.

The genes are TRBV5-1 and TRBJ2-3; perhaps TRBD2 as D (6 bases). The CDR3 is 15 amino acids. Germline CDR1 SGHRS, CDR2 YFSETQ. The V and J ends lost 1 base and 3 bases respectively, with 12 bases between them. The CDR3 coding sequence is TGCGCCAGCAGCTTGACGGTACGGGGGACAGATACGCAGTATTTT. Translating gives CASSLTVRGTDTQYF.